These 6 T cell receptor beta chains share one sample of origin, sequenced in a study of control samples from healthy donors and cancer patients. The repertoire was sequenced with immunoSEQ multiplex PCR; TCRdb's copy has only in-frame clones and lacks some. The data hold approximately 82,000 clones, with 93% observed a single time. The sample comprised PBMCs. The receptors were gathered from a woman aged 40 to 50 with lung cancer.

J is TRBJ1-2 and V is TRBV3-1 (or the pseudogene TRBV3-2); 9 positions agree with TRBD1. The length of the CDR3 is 15 residues. Germline V gene data show CDR1 as LGHDT and CDR2 as YNNKEL (reference sequence). The V and J ends lost 4 bases and 0 bases, in that order; junction bases with no gene match: 3. The CDR3: CASSLGTGPNYGYTF. The CDR3 nucleotides are TGTGCCAGCAGCCTAGGGACAGGGCCTAACTATGGCTACACCTTC.

The count of this clone is one. This chain uses TRBV2 with TRBJ1-2, with TRBD1 matching over 9 bases. This CDR3 region has 14 residues. Trimming cost V 7 bases and J 5 bases; bases outside gene matches: 8. Germline CDR1 and CDR2: SNHLY and FYNNEI. The CDR3 reads CASKGTGLGYGYTF. CDR3 in DNA: TGTGCCAGCAAAGGGACAGGGCTGGGATATGGCTACACCTTC.

The chain is built from TRBV18 and TRBJ1-5; D unclear. This CDR3 region has 16 residues. The V gene's germline CDR1 is KGHSH and CDR2 LQKENI. V lost 3 bases to trimming and J lost 1 base, with 13 bases between them. As DNA, the CDR3 is TGTGCCAGCTCACCGGGCGAGGGTTGGAGCAATCAGCCCCAGCATTTT. Amino acids: CASSPGEGWSNQPQHF.

This sequence joins TRBV27 and TRBJ2-2; D possibly corresponds to TRBD2 (5 bases). The CDR3 extends over 17 amino acids. Trimming left V 2 bases short and J 1 base short, with 14 bases between. Germline V gene sequence: CDR1 MNHEY, CDR2 SMNVEV (reference sequence). The CDR3 DNA is TGTGCCAGCAGTTTAAATTTTGGGAGACAGAACACCGGGGAGCTGTTTTTT. Translation gives CASSLNFGRQNTGELFF.

The J gene is TRBJ2-1, the V gene TRBV5-1; D might be TRBD1 (5 bases). CDR1 SGHRS and CDR2 YFSETQ come from the germline V gene. The CDR3 runs 14 residues. Trimming pared 1 base from V and 3 bases from J, leaving 8 bases between. The CDR3 DNA sequence: TGCGCCAGCAGCTTGACAGGCCTCTACAATGAGCAGTTCTTC. Translated, it gives CASSLTGLYNEQFF.

V gene TRBV9 combines with J gene TRBJ1-3; the match to TRBD1 covers 7 bases. The CDR3 has 15 amino acids. CDR1 SGDLS and CDR2 YYNGEE come from the germline V gene. V shed 0 bases and J 0 bases; nucleotides not matched to a gene: 0. This CDR3 is CASSVGQGSGNTIYF. The CDR3, as DNA: TGTGCCAGCAGCGTAGGACAGGGCTCTGGAAACACCATATATTTT.